This entry lists 13 T cell receptor beta chains sequenced from one sample in a study of human T cells and chemical hapten exposure. As for time point: patch test 1, 2 weeks after DPC sensitization. Treatment given: therapeutic diphenylcyclopropenone sensitization with weekly scalp DPC. MiXCR was run by TCRdb on the RACE reads, yielding one entry per CDR3 protein. The sample lists about 340,000 distinct CDR3 sequences; approximately 6.3% were seen once. The sequences come from whole blood, collected in connection with sensitization to the hapten diphenylcyclopropenone (DPC). These receptors all stem from a young woman with alopecia areata. Some clones in this sample may be carry-over from other donors' samples.

The table lists this clonotype with many counts. The chain combines TRBV4-2 with TRBJ2-5, with 9 bases matching TRBD1. With 2 bases clipped from V and 4 bases from J, the junction kept 8 bases outside the gene matches. In germline, CDR1 is LGHNA, CDR2 YNFKEQ. The CDR3 has 16 residues. In nucleotides, the CDR3 is TGTGCCAGCAGCCAACGGGGACAGGGTGAACCAGAGACCCAGTACTTC. As protein: CASSQRGQGEPETQYF.

This clonotype was found many times. J is TRBJ2-3 and V is TRBV9; 12 bases map to TRBD2. V lost 4 bases, J lost 3 bases, and 12 bases stayed unmatched. Germline CDR1 and CDR2: SGDLS and YYNGEE. The CDR3 sequence is 18 residues long. The CDR3 spells CASSFSSGGAFGTDTQYF. The CDR3 DNA reads TGTGCCAGCAGCTTTTCTAGCGGGGGGGCCTTTGGGACAGATACGCAGTATTTT.

This clonotype has only one observation. The chain uses TRBV5-4 and TRBJ2-7; 13 positions match TRBD2. V lost 4 bases, J lost 2 bases, and 0 bases stayed unmatched. The V gene's germline CDR1 is SGHNT and CDR2 YYREEE (reference sequence). The CDR3 is 14 amino acids. The CDR3 region has the DNA TGTGCCAGCAGCGGGACTAGCGGGACCTACGAGCAGTACTTC. Translated: CASSGTSGTYEQYF.

V gene TRBV25-1 combines with J gene TRBJ2-2; D is undetermined. Per the germline V gene, CDR1 is MGHDK and CDR2 is SYGVNS. The CDR3 has 16 amino acids. The V gene lost 3 bases and the J gene lost 6 bases, with 17 bases spanning the gap. This CDR3 reads CASSEALEYSSGELFF. The CDR3 DNA reads TGTGCCAGCAGTGAGGCGTTGGAGTACAGTTCCGGGGAGCTGTTTTTT.

The J gene is TRBJ2-7, the V gene TRBV7-6; 14 bases agree with TRBD2. The CDR3 loop spans 14 amino acids. Germline CDR1 and CDR2: SGHVS and FNYEAQ. V shed 5 bases and J 5 bases; nucleotides not matched to a gene: 2. In DNA, the CDR3 is TGTGCCAGCAGCACGGGACTAGCGGGGGACGAGCAGTACTTC. Encoded protein: CASSTGLAGDEQYF.

The chain couples TRBV13 to TRBJ1-1; D may be TRBD1 (5 bases). The CDR3 extends over 16 amino acids. V dropped 5 bases and J dropped 7 bases, with 23 bases sitting between them. CDR1 and CDR2 from the germline V gene are PRHDT and FYEKMQ (reference sequence). The CDR3 loop is CASSPGFGAYTLEAFF. The CDR3 region has the DNA TGTGCCAGCAGCCCCGGCTTTGGGGCCTATACTCTTGAAGCTTTCTTT.

This clonotype was observed at least ten times. This chain connects TRBV3-1 to TRBJ2-5, with D possibly being TRBD2 (5 bases). The CDR3 extends over 17 amino acids. Germline V CDR1 and CDR2: LGHDT, YNNKEL (reference sequence). The ends were cut back, 2 bases at V and 1 base at J, with 17 bases in the middle. The CDR3 spells CASSQQDVGVLQETQYF. The CDR3 bases are TGTGCCAGCAGCCAACAAGACGTCGGGGTCCTCCAAGAGACCCAGTACTTC.

This clonotype was seen many times. The J gene is TRBJ2-3, the V gene TRBV24-1; no clear D. Germline V lookup: CDR1 KGHDR, CDR2 SFDVKD. This CDR3 has 13 residues. Between the trimmed V and J ends, which lost 2 bases and 5 bases, there was a span of 7 bases. The CDR3 loop reads CATSDSREDTQYF. For the CDR3, the DNA is TGTGCCACCAGTGATTCCCGAGAAGATACGCAGTATTTT.

The chain uses TRBV6-2 or TRBV6-3 and TRBJ2-4; the D is unclear. This CDR3 comprises 18 residues. Looked up from germline, CDR1 is MNHEY and CDR2 is SVGEGT. V was cut by 4 bases and J by 5 bases, with 24 bases left in between. CDR3 in DNA: TGTGCCAGCAGTTCCGGCCCTCGAACCCCCTCACGAGAAAACATTCAGTACTTC. The encoded protein is CASSSGPRTPSRENIQYF.

The chain uses TRBV3-1 and TRBJ2-3, with D unclear. V gave up 0 bases and J gave up 0 bases, with 4 bases separating them. The CDR3 covers 14 residues. In germline, CDR1 is LGHDT, CDR2 YNNKEL (reference sequence). DNA for the CDR3: TGTGCCAGCAGCCAAGAAGTGAGCACAGATACGCAGTATTTT. Translation: CASSQEVSTDTQYF.

This clonotype showed up many times. The chain links TRBV7-2 to TRBJ2-5; D is uncertain. This CDR3 contains 13 residues. With 2 bases removed from V and 4 bases from J, the gap between germline ends came to 8 bases. The germline V gene encodes CDR1 SGHTA and CDR2 FQGNSA. The CDR3 sequence is CASSLTSPETQYF. The CDR3 DNA reads TGTGCCAGCAGCTTAACCTCCCCAGAGACCCAGTACTTC.

This clonotype has just a few counts. The chain combines TRBV6-1 with TRBJ1-1, with D unresolved. CDR3 length: 13 residues. Germline lookup yields CDR1 MNHNS and CDR2 SASEGT. V was pared by 2 bases and J by 6 bases, with 10 bases between. The CDR3 DNA sequence: TGTGCCAGCAGTGAACCTCTTCTGTCTGAAGCTTTCTTT. Residues: CASSEPLLSEAFF.

The rearrangement joins TRBV18 to TRBJ1-4; 7 nucleotides agree with TRBD1. Trimming took 6 bases from V and 4 from J; bases not matched to a gene: 2. Germline CDR1 KGHSH, CDR2 LQKENI. CDR3 length: 13 amino acids. Written as DNA, the CDR3 is TGTGCCAGCTCGCAGGGGGTTAATGAAAAACTGTTTTTT. This gives the protein CASSQGVNEKLFF.